Presented here are 11 T cell receptor beta chains from one specimen sequenced in a study of OX40 agonist ivuxolimab in advanced cancers. This table comes from immunoSEQ multiplex PCR, and its TCRdb copy is limited to in-frame clones, with some not included. This sample has some 86,000 clones, with about 94% found just once. Specimen: CD4+ or CD8+ T cells sorted from blood, collected in a trial of the OX40 agonist ivuxolimab. Receptor source: an adult with an advanced solid tumor such as melanoma, head and neck, liver or kidney cancer.

The rearrangement links TRBV25-1 to TRBJ2-1; D perhaps matches TRBD1 (5 bases). The CDR3 length is 13 residues. Trimming removed 4 bases at V and 4 bases at J, with 8 bases between. The germline V gene has CDR1 MGHDK and CDR2 SYGVNS. CDR3 DNA: TGTGCCAGCAGTGGCGACAGTTACAATGAGCAGTTCTTC. It specifies CASSGDSYNEQFF. Variable domain in full (rest from reference TRBV25-1 and TRBJ2-1): EADIYQTPRYLVIGTGKKITLECSQTMGHDKMYWYQQDPGMELHLIHYSYGVNSTEKGDLSSESTVSRIRTEHFPLTLESARPSHTSQYLCASSGDSYNEQFFGPGTRLTVL.

The chain carries TRBV19 and TRBJ2-7, with D tentatively TRBD2 (6 bases). The CDR3 is 13 residues long. CDR1 is LNHDA and CDR2 is SQIVND in the germline V gene (reference sequence). Between the trimmed V and J ends, which lost 6 bases and 6 bases, there was a span of 15 bases. The CDR3 DNA follows: TGTGCCAGTAGCCATATGGGAGGTACCGAGCAGTACTTC. Translation: CASSHMGGTEQYF.

The chain carries TRBV5-6 and TRBJ2-2; D is perhaps TRBD1 (6 bases). V dropped 6 bases and J dropped 0 bases, with 18 bases sitting between them. The germline CDR1 and CDR2 sequences are SGHDT and YYEEEE. The CDR3 extends over 17 amino acids. The CDR3 coding sequence is TGTGCCAGCACCCTTTTACGACAGGCCCCGAACACCGGGGAGCTGTTTTTT. This codes for CASTLLRQAPNTGELFF.

For the CDR3, the DNA is TGTGCCAGCAGCACCCCTCCTTACGAGCAGTACTTC. It encodes CASSTPPYEQYF. The V call is TRBV5-5, the J call TRBJ2-7; no firm D call. The CDR3 length is 12 residues. Germline V gene data show CDR1 as SGHKS and CDR2 as YYEKEE (reference sequence). V gave up 4 bases and J gave up 4 bases, with 9 bases separating them.

The genes are TRBV28 and TRBJ1-1, with D unclear. CDR1 MDHEN and CDR2 SYDVKM come from the germline V gene. The CDR3 sequence is 14 residues long. Between the trimmed V and J ends, which lost 8 bases and 0 bases, there was a span of 13 bases. Here the CDR3 DNA reads TGTGCCAGCGGATTTACAGAAGTGAACACTGAAGCTTTCTTT. It yields the protein CASGFTEVNTEAFF.

The chain uses TRBV5-6 and TRBJ1-2; D is uncertain. This CDR3 has 18 residues. Deletions cut 0 bases from V and 0 bases from J, with 18 bases between. In germline, CDR1 is SGHDT, CDR2 YYEEEE. CDR3 region: CASSLAPGAFGANYGYTF. The CDR3 DNA follows: TGTGCCAGCAGCTTGGCCCCGGGAGCCTTTGGGGCTAACTATGGCTACACCTTC.

The V call is TRBV19, the J call TRBJ1-6; no clear D gene. The V end lost 6 bases, the J end lost 8 bases, and 8 bases lay between the germline ends. CDR1 and CDR2 from the germline V gene are LNHDA and SQIVND (reference sequence). The CDR3 covers 12 residues. CDR3 coding DNA: TGTGCCAGTAGAGAGTGGGATTCACCCCTCCACTTT. Protein: CASREWDSPLHF. Complete variable domain (other parts from reference TRBV19 and TRBJ1-6): DGGITQSPKYLFRKEGQNVTLSCEQNLNHDAMYWYRQDPGQGLRLIYYSQIVNDFQKGDIAEGYSVSREKKESFPLTVTSAQKNPTAFYLCASREWDSPLHFGNGTRLTVT.

The genes are TRBV7-9 and TRBJ2-3; TRBD1 might be the D (6 bases). CDR1 and CDR2 from the germline V gene are SEHNR and FQNEAQ (reference sequence). Trimming stripped 5 bases from V and 0 bases from J, with 12 bases between. The CDR3 sequence is 15 residues long. For the CDR3, the DNA is TGTGCCAGCAGCCCCAGGGGCCCTAGCACAGATACGCAGTATTTT. Its protein product is CASSPRGPSTDTQYF.

J is TRBJ2-5 and V is TRBV27; possibly TRBD2 for D (7 bases). With 2 bases removed from V and 5 bases from J, the gap between germline ends came to 15 bases. This CDR3 is built from 15 residues. Germline assignment: CDR1 MNHEY and CDR2 SMNVEV (reference sequence). CDR3 coding DNA: TGTGCCAGCAGTTTAGGAGGGGGGGCATACGAGACCCAGTACTTC. Encoded protein: CASSLGGGAYETQYF.

V is TRBV2 and J is TRBJ1-6, with D possibly being TRBD1 (6 bases). V shed 9 bases and J shed 13 bases, with 16 bases lying between them. The CDR3 is 12 residues long. Looked up from germline, CDR1 is SNHLY and CDR2 is FYNNEI. CDR3 region: CARKQGSRPLHF. As DNA, the CDR3 is TGTGCCAGGAAACAGGGCTCCCGGCCCCTCCACTTT.

V gene TRBV6-5 combines with J gene TRBJ1-2; 10 bases map to TRBD1. Trimming took 4 bases from V and 8 from J; bases not matched to a gene: 10. Germline loops: CDR1 MNHEY, CDR2 SVGAGI. This CDR3 is built from 15 residues. The CDR3 DNA reads as TGTGCCAGCAGTTCCTCTGGGACAGGGGCCTCCGGCTACACCTTC. This gives the protein CASSSSGTGASGYTF.